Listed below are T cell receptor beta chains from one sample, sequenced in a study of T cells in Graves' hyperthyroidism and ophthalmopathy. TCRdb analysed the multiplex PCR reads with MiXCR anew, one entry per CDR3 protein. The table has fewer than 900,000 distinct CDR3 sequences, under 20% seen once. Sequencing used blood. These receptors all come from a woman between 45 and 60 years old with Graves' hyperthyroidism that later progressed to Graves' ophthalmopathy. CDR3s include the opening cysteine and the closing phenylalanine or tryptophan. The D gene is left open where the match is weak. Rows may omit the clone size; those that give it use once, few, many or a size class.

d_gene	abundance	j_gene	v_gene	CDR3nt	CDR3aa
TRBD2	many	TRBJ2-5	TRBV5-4	TGTGCCAGCAGCCGCCAGGCGGGGGGACAAGAGACCCAGTACTTC	CASSRQAGGQETQYF
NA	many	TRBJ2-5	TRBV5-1	TGCGCCAGCAGCTTCGGGCAGGCTCAAGAGACCCAGTACTTC	CASSFGQAQETQYF
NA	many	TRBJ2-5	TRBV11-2	TGTGCCAGCAGCTTAACCGGGTACCAAGAGACCCAGTACTTC	CASSLTGYQETQYF
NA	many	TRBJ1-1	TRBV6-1	TGTGCCAGCAGTAATCAGGAGGCGAGGAGGACTGAAGCTTTCTTT	CASSNQEARRTEAFF
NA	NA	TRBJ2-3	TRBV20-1	TGCAGTGCCCCCCCCAACACAGATACGCAGTATTTT	CSAPPNTDTQYF
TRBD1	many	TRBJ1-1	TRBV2	TGTGCCAGCAGTGGACCGACCGGGACAGAGTTCTCGAACACTGAAGCTTTCTTT	CASSGPTGTEFSNTEAFF
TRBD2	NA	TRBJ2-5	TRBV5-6	TGTGCCAGCAGCTTGGAGACTAGCGGAACCCAAGAGACCCAGTACTTC	CASSLETSGTQETQYF
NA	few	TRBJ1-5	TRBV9	TGTGCCAGCAGCGTAGATCTGGGGGAGGGTCAGCCCCAGCATTTT	CASSVDLGEGQPQHF
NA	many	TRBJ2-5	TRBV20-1	TGCAGTGCTAGTCTGAGTGAGACCCAGTACTTC	CSASLSETQYF
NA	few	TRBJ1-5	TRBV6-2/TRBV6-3	TGTGCCAGCAGTTATCTCCATGGGGTCAATCAGCCCCAGCATTTT	CASSYLHGVNQPQHF
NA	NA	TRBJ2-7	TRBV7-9	TGTGCCAGCAGCTTAGCGGGTTTCTACGAGCAGTACTTC	CASSLAGFYEQYF
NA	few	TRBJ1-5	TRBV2	TGTGCCAGCAGTGAAAGGTGGGCAGTATATAGCAATCAGCCCCAGCATTTT	CASSERWAVYSNQPQHF
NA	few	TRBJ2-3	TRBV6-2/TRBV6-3	TGTGCCAGCACCAGACCTTCCTACAGCACAGATACGCAGTATTTT	CASTRPSYSTDTQYF
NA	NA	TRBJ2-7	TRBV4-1	TGCGCCAGCAGCCGCCTGGCGACTCCGGACACCTACGAGCAGTACTTC	CASSRLATPDTYEQYF
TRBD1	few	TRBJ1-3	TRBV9	TGTGCCAGCAGCGTAGGGTGGGGACAGGGGACTGGAAACACCATATATTTT	CASSVGWGQGTGNTIYF
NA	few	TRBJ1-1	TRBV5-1	TGCGCCAGCAGCTTCCTGGACACCCTGAACACTGAAGCTTTCTTT	CASSFLDTLNTEAFF
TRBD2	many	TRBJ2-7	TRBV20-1	TGCAGTGCCCGGGAGGGAGTTGCCTACGAGCAGTACTTC	CSAREGVAYEQYF
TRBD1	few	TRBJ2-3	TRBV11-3	TGTGCCAGCAGCTTACAGGGGGCGGGAGATACGCAGTATTTT	CASSLQGAGDTQYF
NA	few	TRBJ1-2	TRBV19	TGTGCCAGTAGTATCGGGCAGACCTCTAACTATGGCTACACCTTC	CASSIGQTSNYGYTF
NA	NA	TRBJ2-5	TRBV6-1	TGTACCAGCAGTAAGTCGGGGCTGGAGACCCAGTACTTC	CTSSKSGLETQYF